The 31 T cell receptor beta chains given below trace back to one sample, sequenced in a study of human T cells and chemical hapten exposure. Time point denoted: patch test 2, 6 weeks after DPC sensitization. As for treatment: therapeutic diphenylcyclopropenone sensitization with weekly scalp DPC. TCRdb re-analysed the RACE reads in MiXCR, keeping a single row per CDR3 protein. The table lists fewer than 150,000 distinct CDR3 sequences, approximately 12% of them singletons. Sequencing used whole blood, obtained in connection with sensitization to the hapten diphenylcyclopropenone (DPC). The receptors were gathered from a woman between 50 and 59 years old with alopecia areata. Some clones in this sample may be carry-over from other donors' samples.

This sequence joins TRBV4-3 and TRBJ2-7; tentative D call: TRBD1 (6 bases). Trimming shortened V by 0 bases and J by 3 bases, and 12 bases separated the two germline ends. The CDR3 spans 15 residues. The V gene's germline CDR1 is LGHNA and CDR2 YSLEER. CDR3: CASSQDAGAGYEQYF. CDR3 bases: TGCGCCAGCAGCCAAGATGCAGGGGCAGGCTACGAGCAGTACTTC.

This clonotype has only a few counts. The V and J genes are TRBV29-1 and TRBJ1-1, with 11 bases that match TRBD1. Looked up from germline, CDR1 is SQVTM and CDR2 is ANQGSEA. The CDR3 extends over 12 amino acids. V was pared by 7 bases and J by 5 bases, with 3 bases of the junction left unmatched. CDR3 residues: CSGGQGATEAFF. CDR3 bases: TGCAGCGGTGGACAGGGGGCGACTGAAGCTTTCTTT.

The chain uses TRBV6-2 or TRBV6-3 and TRBJ2-1; 8 bases line up with TRBD1. CDR1 and CDR2 from the germline V gene are MNHEY and SVGEGT. CDR3 length equals 15 residues. The ends lost 4 bases at V and 7 bases at J; junction bases unmatched: 9. The CDR3 here is CASSWTGLALNEQFF. DNA of the CDR3: TGTGCCAGCAGTTGGACAGGGTTGGCGTTGAATGAGCAGTTCTTC.

The chain joins TRBV12-3 or TRBV12-4 to TRBJ2-7; D gene ambiguous. Trimming pared 5 bases from V and 5 bases from J, leaving 7 bases between. The CDR3 extends over 11 amino acids. The CDR3 loop reads CASSTRHEQYF. CDR3 bases: TGTGCCAGCAGTACCCGCCACGAGCAGTACTTC.

The chain uses TRBV12-3 or TRBV12-4 and TRBJ1-6; TRBD1 matches at 9 bases. The CDR3 has 14 residues. The V segment lost 6 bases and the J segment 7 bases; nucleotides outside the gene matches: 4. Written as DNA, the CDR3 is TGTGCCAGCAGCCGACAGGGGGAGAATTCACCCCTCCACTTT. This codes for CASSRQGENSPLHF.

The rearrangement uses TRBV2 and TRBJ1-6; D unresolved. V lost 7 bases and J 14 bases, leaving 12 bases between the germline ends. The CDR3 length is 11 residues. In germline, CDR1 is SNHLY, CDR2 FYNNEI. The CDR3 nucleotides are TGTGCCAGCAAGCGGGAAATAGCCCTCCACTTT. Its translation is CASKREIALHF.

This clonotype was observed a handful of times. The chain uses TRBV28 and TRBJ1-4; D is unresolved. Per germline, CDR1 MDHEN and CDR2 SYDVKM. The CDR3 runs 15 residues. Trimming removed 0 bases from V and 8 bases from J, with 13 bases in between. DNA for the CDR3: TGTGCCAGCAGTTTATGGGCGGAGTCTGGAGAAAAACTGTTTTTT. Protein: CASSLWAESGEKLFF.

The gene calls are TRBV3-1 and TRBJ2-7; D ambiguous. This CDR3 contains 15 residues. Germline V CDR1 and CDR2: LGHDT, YNNKEL (reference sequence). The germline V and J ends were trimmed by 0 bases and 2 bases, with 11 bases remaining between them. The CDR3 nucleotides read TGTGCCAGCAGCCAAGACCGGTGGAGTACCTACGAGCAGTACTTC. Translation gives CASSQDRWSTYEQYF.

The chain uses TRBV14 and TRBJ2-7, with 7 bases lining up with TRBD2. V shed 2 bases, J shed 7 bases, and the junction held 11 bases outside the gene matches. This CDR3 has 15 amino acids. Germline V CDR1 and CDR2: SGHDN, FVKESK. CDR3 protein: CASSQRTLARGEQYF. CDR3 DNA: TGTGCCAGCAGCCAAAGAACACTTGCGCGGGGGGAGCAGTACTTC.

This clonotype showed up many times. This rearrangement joins TRBV5-1 to TRBJ2-6; D gene ambiguous. Germline V gene lookup returns CDR1 SGHRS and CDR2 YFSETQ. The CDR3 sequence is 17 residues long. The V end lost 3 bases, the J end lost 0 bases, and 13 bases lay between the germline ends. As DNA, the CDR3 is TGCGCCAGCAGCTCCCACCGGATGCTCTCTGGGGCCAACGTCCTGACTTTC. Translating it yields CASSSHRMLSGANVLTF.

The chain employs TRBV27 and TRBJ1-2, with 8 bases identical to TRBD1. This CDR3 has 17 amino acids. From germline, CDR1 is MNHEY and CDR2 SMNVEV (reference sequence). Unmatched junction bases numbered 15, after V lost 2 bases and J lost 7 bases. CDR3 nucleotides: TGTGCCAGCAGTTTAAGGACTGGACAGGGTGCTCCCGGTGGCTACACCTTC. It specifies CASSLRTGQGAPGGYTF.

This clonotype was detected only a few times. The junction departs from the called germline gene at one end, perhaps through a read error. The chain combines TRBV20-1 with TRBJ2-7, with 9 bases matching TRBD2. The CDR3 extends over 15 amino acids. Germline-derived CDR1 and CDR2 are DFQATT and SNEGSKA (reference sequence). The CDR3 DNA follows: TGCAGTGCTAGAGTGGGCGGGAGGGCCTCCAACGAGCAGTACTTC. It yields the protein CSARVGGRASNEQYF.

The chain is built from TRBV18 and TRBJ1-2; 8 nucleotides line up with TRBD1. Germline CDR1 and CDR2: KGHSH and LQKENI. This CDR3 region has 13 residues. J gave up 8 bases and V 0 bases, and 2 bases lay outside the gene matches. The CDR3 DNA follows: TGTGCCAGCTCACCACCGACAGGGGTCGGCTACACCTTC. Protein product: CASSPPTGVGYTF.

The chain has TRBV7-2 and TRBJ2-7; D unclear. Germline V gives CDR1 SGHTA, CDR2 FQGNSA. V shed 5 bases and J shed 1 base, with 12 bases lying between them. This CDR3 is 14 amino acids long. This CDR3 is CASSLGTISYEQYF. In nucleotides, the CDR3 is TGTGCCAGCAGCCTCGGTACAATATCCTACGAGCAGTACTTC.

In this sample, this clonotype turned up many times. The chain recombines TRBV12-3 or TRBV12-4 with TRBJ2-1, with D hard to call. V shed 6 bases and J shed 7 bases, with 7 bases lying between them. CDR3 size: 11 residues. The chain's CDR3 is CASSLVNEQFF. The CDR3 DNA reads as TGTGCCAGCAGCCTCGTGAATGAGCAGTTCTTC.

This chain links TRBV3-2 with TRBJ2-1; no DNA check was done on the table's D call, TRBD2. TRBV3-2 is designated a pseudogene. CDR3 size: 17 residues. CDR3 region: CASSQDRGKFPYNEQFF. CDR3 coding DNA: TGTGCCAGCAGCCAAGATCGCGGGAAATTCCCCTACAATGAGCAGTTCTTC.

This chain connects TRBV6-6 to TRBJ1-1; TRBD1 matches at 9 bases. This CDR3 spans 17 amino acids. The junction had 13 bases not matched to a gene; V was cut back by 5 bases and J by 3 bases. Germline V gives CDR1 MNHNY, CDR2 SVGAGI (reference sequence). DNA for the CDR3: TGTGCCAGCAGTCCAACCCGACAGGGGGAACGGTACACTGAAGCTTTCTTT. It encodes CASSPTRQGERYTEAFF.

The chain employs TRBV5-4 and TRBJ1-1; tentative D call: TRBD1 (6 bases). Germline V gene lookup returns CDR1 SGHNT and CDR2 YYREEE (reference sequence). CDR3 length: 14 residues. V dropped 0 bases and J dropped 9 bases, with 15 bases sitting between them. The CDR3 protein is CASSLDRELFKAFF. CDR3 nucleotides: TGTGCCAGCAGCTTGGACAGGGAACTTTTCAAAGCTTTCTTT. Full variable domain (missing parts from reference TRBV5-4 and TRBJ1-1): ETGVTQSPTHLIKTRGQQVTLRCSSQSGHNTVSWYQQALGQGPQFIFQYYREEENGRGNFPPRFSGLQFPNYSSELNVNALELDDSALYLCASSLDRELFKAFFGQGTRLTVV.

This clonotype occurred a few times. J is TRBJ1-4 and V is TRBV7-9; TRBD1 is a possible D gene (6 bases). Trimming removed 3 bases at V and 5 bases at J, with 13 bases between. Looked up from germline, CDR1 is SEHNR and CDR2 is FQNEAQ (reference sequence). CDR3 size: 15 residues. CDR3 bases: TGTGCCAGCAGCTTGGGGCAGGGGTTCAATGAAAAACTGTTTTTT. Encoded protein: CASSLGQGFNEKLFF.

This clonotype was observed a few times. The V call is TRBV7-6, the J call TRBJ1-3; tentative D call: TRBD1 (6 bases). CDR3 length: 15 residues. Per germline, CDR1 SGHVS and CDR2 FNYEAQ. Trimming cost V 5 bases and J 1 base, with 12 bases left between them. CDR3 region: CASSQGQFSGNTIYF. The DNA of the CDR3 is TGTGCCAGCAGCCAAGGACAGTTTTCTGGAAACACCATATATTTT. Full variable domain (rest looked up from reference TRBV7-6 and TRBJ1-3): GAGVSQSPRYKVTKRGQDVALRCDPISGHVSLYWYRQALGQGPEFLTYFNYEAQQDKSGLPNDRFSAERPEGSISTLTIQRTEQRDSAMYRCASSQGQFSGNTIYFGEGSWLTVV.

This clonotype has ten or more counts. The V call is TRBV7-2, the J call TRBJ2-2; D not certain. The CDR3 runs to 13 residues. The V gene's germline CDR1 is SGHTA and CDR2 FQGNSA. V lost 5 bases and J lost 7, with 11 bases in between. CDR3 nucleotides: TGTGCCAGCAGCACCCGTGTGGGCGGGGAGCTGTTTTTT. Its protein product is CASSTRVGGELFF.

This clonotype was seen at least ten times. The rearrangement uses TRBV12-3 or TRBV12-4 and TRBJ1-5; D remains unclear. The CDR3 is made up of 14 amino acids. Trimming stripped 3 bases from V and 8 bases from J, with 14 bases between. In DNA form, the CDR3 reads TGTGCCAGCAGTTTGGGCTTCCCGGCTAAGCCCCAGCATTTT. Translating it yields CASSLGFPAKPQHF.

This sequence joins TRBV10-3 and TRBJ2-7; the match to TRBD2 covers 10 bases. Unmatched junction bases numbered 3, after V lost 4 bases and J lost 0 bases. The CDR3 has 15 amino acids. CDR1 is ENHRY, CDR2 SYGVKD, per germline. CDR3 amino acids: CAISGTSGSSYEQYF. CDR3 bases: TGTGCCATCAGTGGGACTAGCGGCAGCTCCTACGAGCAGTACTTC.

The CDR3 bases are TGTGCCAGCAGCGTCCTTAGCGAAAATACAGATACGCAGTATTTT. The encoded protein is CASSVLSENTDTQYF. The chain joins TRBV9 to TRBJ2-3; D is perhaps TRBD2 (5 bases). The CDR3 sequence is 15 residues long. The germline V gene encodes CDR1 SGDLS and CDR2 YYNGEE. The germline V and J ends were trimmed by 2 bases and 3 bases, with 13 bases remaining between them. Supplemented by reference TRBV9 and TRBJ2-3, the full variable domain reads DSGVTQTPKHLITATGQRVTLRCSPRSGDLSVYWYQQSLDQGLQFLIQYYNGEERAKGNILERFSAQQFPDLHSELNLSSLELGDSALYFCASSVLSENTDTQYFGPGTRLTVL.

The chain has TRBV7-3 and TRBJ2-3; D may be TRBD1 (6 bases). Deletions cut 5 bases from V and 6 bases from J, with 18 bases between. CDR1 is SGHTA, CDR2 FQGTGA, per germline. The CDR3 runs to 15 residues. The CDR3: CASSQWGRGSDTQYF. In DNA form, the CDR3 reads TGTGCCAGCAGCCAATGGGGAAGGGGGTCTGATACGCAGTATTTT.

V usage is TRBV7-2 and J usage is TRBJ1-1, with D possibly TRBD1 on 5 matching bases. The V gene lost 4 bases and the J gene lost 4 bases, with 16 bases spanning the gap. Germline V lookup: CDR1 SGHTA, CDR2 FQGNSA. The CDR3 sequence is 15 residues long. The CDR3 spells CASSSSRVETTEAFF. The CDR3 DNA reads TGTGCCAGCAGCTCGAGCAGGGTAGAGACCACTGAAGCTTTCTTT.

This chain joins TRBV3-1 and TRBJ2-5; D is undetermined. The CDR3 totals 11 residues. The germline V gene has CDR1 LGHDT and CDR2 YNNKEL (reference sequence). V was clipped by 5 bases and J by 4 bases, with 5 bases between them. Here the CDR3 reads CASSKPETQYF. In DNA form, the CDR3 reads TGTGCCAGCAGCAAGCCAGAGACCCAGTACTTC.

Only a few counts were recorded for this clonotype. CDR3 residues: CASSELLNYGYTF. The CDR3 DNA sequence: TGTGCCAGCAGCGAACTACTTAACTATGGCTACACCTTC. The rearrangement joins TRBV7-2 to TRBJ1-2; D remains unclear. V was pared by 5 bases and J by 1 base, with 8 bases between. The CDR3 length is 13 residues. Germline V gene lookup returns CDR1 SGHTA and CDR2 FQGNSA.

This clonotype was recorded a few times. The CDR3 DNA reads TGTGCCAGCAGTTACAGGGGTAAAGAGACCCAGTACTTC. This encodes CASSYRGKETQYF. V gene TRBV12-3 or TRBV12-4 combines with J gene TRBJ2-5; 7 bases match TRBD1. The CDR3 runs 13 residues. The V segment lost 4 bases and the J segment 3 bases; nucleotides outside the gene matches: 2.

The rearrangement joins TRBV6-6 to TRBJ2-3, with unresolved D. This CDR3 has 11 residues. The germline V and J ends were trimmed by 7 bases and 4 bases, with 6 bases remaining between them. Germline CDR1 reads MNHNY; CDR2 reads SVGAGI (reference sequence). CDR3 nucleotides: TGTGCCAGCATAGGGCCAGATACGCAGTATTTT. This encodes CASIGPDTQYF.

In its sample, this clonotype was seen a few times. The genes are TRBV14 and TRBJ2-7; 7 bases agree with TRBD2. The V gene end was trimmed by 4 bases and the J gene end by 8 bases; junction bases not matched to a gene: 14. Germline-derived CDR1 and CDR2 are SGHDN and FVKESK. The CDR3 runs 15 residues. The CDR3 loop reads CASSLIGGRTDKQYF. CDR3 sequence (DNA): TGTGCCAGCAGCCTGATCGGGGGGAGGACCGACAAGCAGTACTTC. The full variable domain, completed using reference TRBV14 and TRBJ2-7, is EAGVTQFPSHSVIEKGQTVTLRCDPISGHDNLYWYRRVMGKEIKFLLHFVKESKQDESGMPNNRFLAERTGGTYSTLKVQPAELEDSGVYFCASSLIGGRTDKQYFGPGTRLTVT.